This passage covers 19 T cell receptor beta chains from one sample sequenced in a study of T cell clonality in common variable immunodeficiency. Study results and limitations: Fewer deletions and N-nucleotide insertions were reportedly seen in common variable immunodeficiency TCR beta sequences.

The method was immunoSEQ multiplex PCR; TCRdb's version includes in-frame clones alone and lacks a portion of them. The sample is made up of some 25,000 clones, none counted only once. Their recognized antigens are unknown. The sequenced material came from peripheral blood mononuclear cells. The receptors were sampled from a human donor with common variable immunodeficiency.

There are a few counts of this clone. The read finishes 3 residues shy of the CDR3 end, and the germline J gene is used to complete it. The chain employs TRBV7-8 and TRBJ2-7; 10 bases align to TRBD2. Unmatched junction bases numbered 7, after V lost 5 bases and J lost 0 bases. Germline V gene lookup returns CDR1 SGHVS and CDR2 FQNEAQ. The CDR3 is made up of 16 amino acids. The CDR3 loop is CASSIRASGSSYEQYF. The DNA read from the CDR3 is TGTGCCAGCAGCATCCGTGCTAGCGGGAGCTCCTACGAG.

Incomplete CDR3 DNA: TGTGCCAGCAGTGAGCAGGCTAATTCACCC. It yields the protein CASSEQANSP. The full-length CDR3 reads as CASSEQANSPLHF. The rearrangement uses TRBV6-1 and TRBJ1-6; D is undetermined. The read ends 3 residues shy of where the CDR3 ends; the end is completed using the germline J gene. CDR1 MNHNS and CDR2 SASEGT come from the germline V gene. CDR3 size: 13 residues. Trimming removed 3 bases from V and 6 bases from J, with 6 bases in between.

Concerning this clone: The read terminates 3 residues before the CDR3 end, so the remaining end is supplied by the germline J gene. The J gene is TRBJ2-7, the V gene TRBV11-2; D is perhaps TRBD2 (6 bases). Trimming stripped 8 bases from V and 3 bases from J, with 17 bases between. CDR3 length: 14 amino acids. Germline V gene data show CDR1 as SGHAT and CDR2 as FQNNGV. The DNA read from the CDR3 is TGTGCCAGCTCGCGGGGCCGGGAAGTCTACGAG. Its protein is CASSRGREVYE. The full CDR3 sequence reads CASSRGREVYEQYF.

This clone was recorded a few times. The sequenced fragment ends 3 residues before the CDR3 boundary, so the rest is inferred from the germline J gene. The chain joins TRBV19 to TRBJ2-7; 9 nucleotides align to TRBD2. V lost 3 bases to trimming and J lost 4 bases; unmatched junction nucleotides: 7. The CDR3 loop spans 15 amino acids. The germline V gene encodes CDR1 LNHDA and CDR2 SQIVND (reference sequence). The CDR3 sequence is CASSISLAGAYEQYF. The CDR3 DNA, read in part, is TGTGCCAGTAGTATCTCCTTAGCGGGAGCGTACGAG.

Only a few counts were recorded for this clone. The read comes to an end 3 residues before the CDR3 does, leaving the germline J gene to fill in the end. V is TRBV18 and J is TRBJ2-3; D is perhaps TRBD1 (6 bases). Trimming cost V 4 bases and J 2 bases, with 16 bases left between them. Germline values: CDR1 KGHSH, CDR2 LQKENI. The CDR3 has 16 residues. The CDR3 protein is CASSRYGQSLTDTQYF. The DNA read from the CDR3 is TGTGCCAGCTCACGCTATGGACAGAGCCTCACAGATACG.

Comment on this clone: The sequenced fragment ends 3 residues before the CDR3 boundary, so the rest is inferred from the germline J gene. V and J are TRBV2 and TRBJ2-7; 8 bases are a match to TRBD2. Germline-derived CDR1 and CDR2 are SNHLY and FYNNEI. This CDR3 has 15 residues. Trimming at V came to 6 bases and at J to 1 base, leaving 8 bases not matched to a gene. The sequenced part of the CDR3 DNA is TGTGCCAGCAGCGTTGCGACTAGCGTTTCCTACGAG. It translates to CASSVATSVSYE. The whole CDR3 is CASSVATSVSYEQYF.

The sample holds a few counts of this clone. The sequenced fragment ends 3 residues before the CDR3 boundary, so the rest is inferred from the germline J gene. The chain carries TRBV7-6 and TRBJ1-6; TRBD1 aligns across 8 bases. The CDR3 consists of 15 residues. Germline V CDR1 and CDR2: SGHVS, FNYEAQ. With 4 bases clipped from V and 8 bases from J, the junction kept 7 bases outside the gene matches. The chain's CDR3 is CASSSRTGSDSPLHF. Partial CDR3 DNA: TGTGCCAGCAGCTCCAGGACAGGGTCAGATTCACCC.

This clone was recorded at least ten times. The read ends 3 residues shy of where the CDR3 ends; the end is completed using the germline J gene. This chain uses TRBV5-1 with TRBJ1-1; the D gene is possibly TRBD1 (5 bases). With 4 bases removed from V and 4 bases from J, the gap between germline ends came to 11 bases. Germline CDR1 SGHRS, CDR2 YFSETQ. The CDR3 consists of 13 residues. The DNA read from the CDR3 is TGCGCCAGCAGCACATCTCAGGGCACTGAA. It is translated as CASSTSQGTE. The full CDR3 sequence reads CASSTSQGTEAFF.

As concerns this clone: The CDR3 end falls 3 residues outside the read, so it is completed with the germline J gene. The rearrangement links TRBV19 to TRBJ2-1; perhaps TRBD1 as D (5 bases). This CDR3 has 12 residues. Per the germline V gene, CDR1 is LNHDA and CDR2 is SQIVND (reference sequence). V lost 5 bases, J lost 7 bases, and 9 bases lay in between. The sequenced part of the CDR3 DNA is TGTGCCAGTAGTGGAAGACAGAATGAG. Protein product: CASSGRQNE. The whole CDR3 protein is CASSGRQNEQFF. Drawing the rest from reference TRBV19 and TRBJ2-1, the complete variable domain is DGGITQSPKYLFRKEGQNVTLSCEQNLNHDAMYWYRQDPGQGLRLIYYSQIVNDFQKGDIAEGYSVSREKKESFPLTVTSAQKNPTAFYLCASSGRQNEQFFGPGTRLTVL.

This clone was observed a few times. The CDR3 end falls 3 residues outside the read, so it is completed with the germline J gene. V is TRBV6-1 and J is TRBJ2-3; unclear D gene. The CDR3 loop spans 14 amino acids. Trimming shortened V by 2 bases and J by 7 bases, and 13 bases separated the two germline ends. Germline-derived CDR1 and CDR2 are MNHNS and SASEGT. The covered CDR3 bases are TGTGCCAGCAGTGAACTAGTAGCTCTGCATACG. Residues: CASSELVALHT. The CDR3 in full is CASSELVALHTQYF.

This clone was observed a few times. The DNA ends 3 residues before the CDR3 does, and the rest of the CDR3 is filled in from the germline J gene. The chain carries TRBV18 and TRBJ2-1, with D perhaps being TRBD1 or TRBD2 (5 bases each). The germline gives CDR1 KGHSH, CDR2 LQKENI. The CDR3 has 17 amino acids. V lost 2 bases, J lost 0 bases, and 14 bases lay in between. The CDR3 spells CASSPRLGESSYNEQFF. CDR3 DNA, as far as it was read: TGTGCCAGCTCACCAAGGCTAGGGGAGAGCTCCTACAATGAG. Combining the CDR3 with reference TRBV18 and TRBJ2-1 gives the whole variable domain NAGVMQNPRHLVRRRGQEARLRCSPMKGHSHVYWYRQLPEEGLKFMVYLQKENIIDESGMPKERFSAEFPKEGPSILRIQQVVRGDSAAYFCASSPRLGESSYNEQFFGPGTRLTVL.

As concerns this clone: The missing CDR3 end, 3 residues past where the read stops, is filled in from the germline J gene. The chain has TRBV6-2 or TRBV6-3 and TRBJ2-7; 8 bases fit TRBD1. V was pared by 6 bases and J by 1 base, with 5 bases of the junction left unmatched. The CDR3 has 14 residues. CDR1 MNHEY and CDR2 SVGEGT come from the germline V gene. This CDR3 reads CASSGQGWSYEQYF. CDR3 bases read: TGTGCCAGCAGCGGACAGGGTTGGTCCTACGAG.

This clone appeared many times. The read terminates 3 residues before the CDR3 end, so the remaining end is supplied by the germline J gene. The sample contains more than one DNA sequence encoding this CDR3. The chain recombines TRBV6-2 or TRBV6-3 with TRBJ2-1; 11 bases align to TRBD1. The CDR3 totals 17 residues. Germline V CDR1 and CDR2: MNHEY, SVGEGT. The trim removed 6 bases at V and 7 bases at J, leaving 14 bases unmatched. The CDR3 DNA, read in part, is TGTGCCAGCAGATTTAATCCCGGGACAGGGGGTGTAAATGAG. Amino acids: CASRFNPGTGGVNE. The entire CDR3 protein reads CASRFNPGTGGVNEQFF.

This clone was observed many times. The read is 3 residues too short to cover the CDR3 end, so that end is filled in from the germline J gene. V is TRBV18 and J is TRBJ1-1; TRBD1 matches 9 bases. J was trimmed by 0 bases and V by 3 bases; bases with no gene match: 5. The CDR3 loop spans 16 amino acids. Germline V gene sequence: CDR1 KGHSH, CDR2 LQKENI. The CDR3 here is CASSPGTGKMNTEAFF. The part of the CDR3 DNA that was read is TGTGCCAGCTCACCCGGGACAGGGAAGATGAACACTGAA.

In regard to this clone: The read terminates 3 residues ahead of where the CDR3 ends, so the germline J gene completes it. The chain joins TRBV7-9 to TRBJ2-3; no clear D. Trimming stripped 2 bases from V and 0 bases from J, with 6 bases between. The germline CDR1 and CDR2 sequences are SEHNR and FQNEAQ (reference sequence). The length of the CDR3 is 14 residues. CDR3 amino acids: CASSLSVSTDTQYF. CDR3 bases read: TGTGCCAGCAGCTTATCGGTGAGCACAGATACG.

This clone was detected only a few times. The CDR3 extends 3 residues past the end of the read, so its final part is completed from the germline J gene. This sequence joins TRBV5-1 and TRBJ2-7; TRBD1 matches 12 bases. V was clipped by 3 bases and J by 5 bases; unmatched bases: 6. Germline CDR1 reads SGHRS; CDR2 reads YFSETQ. CDR3 length: 15 amino acids. This CDR3 reads CASSSTGQGAHEQYF. The sequenced CDR3 bases are TGCGCCAGCAGCTCCACGGGACAGGGGGCTCACGAG.

The part of the CDR3 DNA that was read is TGTGCCAGCTCACCACCGGCAGGGGGTCCAGAAAAA. Its protein is CASSPPAGGPEK. The whole CDR3 region reads CASSPPAGGPEKLFF. The chain joins TRBV18 to TRBJ1-4; 7 bases agree with TRBD1. Coverage ceases 3 residues before the CDR3 finishes, and the germline J gene fills in the end. Germline-derived CDR1 and CDR2 are KGHSH and LQKENI. CDR3 length: 15 amino acids. The ends lost 0 bases at V and 8 bases at J; junction bases unmatched: 6.

A few counts support this clone. Sequencing ends 3 residues short of the CDR3 end; the germline J gene provides the rest. The rearrangement uses TRBV19 and TRBJ2-1; 10 positions agree with TRBD1. CDR1 is LNHDA and CDR2 is SQIVND in the germline V gene (reference sequence). This CDR3 region has 19 residues. V lost 5 bases to trimming and J lost 0 bases; unmatched junction nucleotides: 13. CDR3 DNA, as far as it was read: TGTGCCAGTAGTTCGGGACAGGGGTCTACTATATCCTCCTACAATGAG. Protein sequence: CASSSGQGSTISSYNE. The full-length CDR3 reads as CASSSGQGSTISSYNEQFF.

This clone was detected a few times. Read sequence stops 3 residues before the CDR3 end, and the germline J gene provides the missing end. The rearrangement joins TRBV6-2 or TRBV6-3 to TRBJ2-3, with 7 bases identical to TRBD2. Germline-derived CDR1 and CDR2 are MNHEY and SVGEGT. CDR3 size: 17 residues. V was pared by 0 bases and J by 2 bases, with 8 bases of the junction left unmatched. CDR3 bases read: TGTGCCAGCAGTTACTCTGCCAGCGGGAATAACACAGATACG. Its protein product is CASSYSASGNNTDT. The entire CDR3 reads CASSYSASGNNTDTQYF.